The TCR beta chain under discussion was sequenced for a study of cytomegalovirus exposure and HLA in healthy donors. Whole-study findings and limits: High sensitivity and specificity were reportedly achieved when the classifier diagnosed cytomegalovirus status. The finding came from a later analysis; first-cohort TCR clusters tended to co-occur in the approximately 120 validation repertoires.

The CDR3 has 14 residues. Per germline, CDR1 GTSNPN and CDR2 SVGIG (reference sequence). V was pared by 2 bases and J by 4 bases, with 15 bases between. Comment on this clone: No antigen is known for it.

Produced via immunoSEQ multiplex PCR; TCRdb's table is partial and in-frame only. The repertoire holds about 88,000 clones, with 95% to 97% as singletons. The receptor comes from a man in his late teens or twenties in good health and CMV-seronegative. Sequencing was done on a sample of PBMCs. The genes are TRBV30 and TRBJ2-7, with D possibly matching TRBD2 (6 bases). CDR3 nucleotide sequence: TGTGCCTGGAGTTTCCGGGACTCTGGGTACGAGCAGTACTTC. This translates into CAWSFRDSGYEQYF.